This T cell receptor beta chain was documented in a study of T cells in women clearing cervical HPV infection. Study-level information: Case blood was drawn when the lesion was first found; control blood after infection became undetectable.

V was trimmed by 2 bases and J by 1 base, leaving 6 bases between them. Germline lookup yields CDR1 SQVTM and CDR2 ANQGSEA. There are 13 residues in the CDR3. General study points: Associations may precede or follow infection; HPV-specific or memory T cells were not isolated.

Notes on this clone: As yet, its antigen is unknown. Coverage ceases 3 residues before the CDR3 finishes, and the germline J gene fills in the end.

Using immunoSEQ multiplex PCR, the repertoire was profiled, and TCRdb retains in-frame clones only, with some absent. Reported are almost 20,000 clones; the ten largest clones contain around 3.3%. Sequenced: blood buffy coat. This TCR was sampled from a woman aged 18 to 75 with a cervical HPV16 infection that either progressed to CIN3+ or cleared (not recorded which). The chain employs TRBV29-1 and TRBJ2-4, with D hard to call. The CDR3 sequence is CSVELRAKNIQYF. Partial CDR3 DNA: TGCAGCGTTGAACTCAGGGCCAAAAACATT.